This TCR beta chain was recorded in a study of regulatory T cells in long-lasting Graves disease. Notes on the study in general: Whereas about a thousand public clonotypes were shared by new patients, persistent patients shared more, at a few thousand. What was studied was peripheral blood only, and not thyroid tissue.

Sample time point: persistent/refractory GD, antithyroid drugs over 5 years with positive TRAb. PBMCs provided the RNA from which the TCR library was made. EDTA tubes held roughly 9 milliliters of peripheral blood from each patient. Remarks on this clonotype: Its specificity is not known.

Building of the TCR beta libraries involved iRepertoire HTBI primers and Arm-PCR of CDR3 regions. TCRdb itself ran the multiplex PCR reads through MiXCR, one entry per CDR3 protein. The profile covers more than 300,000 distinct CDR3 sequences, with roughly 24% appearing a single time and about 29% taken by the ten largest. The receptor was derived from a woman aged 40 to 50 with Graves disease. The specimen was peripheral blood mononuclear cells (PBMCs), collected when the disease was refractory, from a patient treated with antithyroid drugs.

For the CDR3, the DNA is TGTGCCAGCAGCGAGCCGGGATCCCCCCATGGCTACACCTTC. As protein: CASSEPGSPHGYTF. The genes are TRBV9 and TRBJ1-2; D uncertain. This CDR3 is 14 amino acids long. Germline V gene sequence: CDR1 SGDLS, CDR2 YYNGEE. The V end was cut by 3 bases, the J end by 6 bases, with 15 bases between.